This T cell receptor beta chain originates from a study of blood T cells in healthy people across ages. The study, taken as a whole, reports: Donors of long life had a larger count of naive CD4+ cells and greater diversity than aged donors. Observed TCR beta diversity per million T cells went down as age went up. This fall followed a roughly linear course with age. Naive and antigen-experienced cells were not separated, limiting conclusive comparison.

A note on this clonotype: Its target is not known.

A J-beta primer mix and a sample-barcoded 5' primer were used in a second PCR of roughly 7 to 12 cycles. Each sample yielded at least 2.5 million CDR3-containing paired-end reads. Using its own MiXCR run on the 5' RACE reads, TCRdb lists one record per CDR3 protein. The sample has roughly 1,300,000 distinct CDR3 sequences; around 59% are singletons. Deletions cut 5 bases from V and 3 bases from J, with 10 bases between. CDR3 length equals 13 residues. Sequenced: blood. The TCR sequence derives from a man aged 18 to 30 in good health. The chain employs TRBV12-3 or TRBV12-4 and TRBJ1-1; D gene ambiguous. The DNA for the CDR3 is TGTGCCAGCAGTGTAAGGAGGGACACTGAAGCTTTCTTT. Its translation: CASSVRRDTEAFF.